This TCR beta chain was identified during a study of cytomegalovirus exposure and HLA in healthy donors. In the study overall: For the 300 to 450 genotyped donors, about 79% fell within the Caucasian-associated ancestry cluster. Findings and limits, study-wide: By a later analysis, the bulk of CMV-associated TCR beta chains appeared HLA-restricted. Some TCR beta chains (about 170 of them) were listed as cytomegalovirus-associated. In vitro checks showed that a few CMV-associated chains really do target CMV antigens.

The CDR3 loop spans 16 amino acids. V trimming: 5 bases; J trimming: 6 bases; junction bases outside the gene matches: 12. Germline assignment: CDR1 SEHNR and CDR2 FQNEAQ (reference sequence). Note on this clone: The antigen is undetermined. Other DNA sequences in this specimen translate into the identical CDR3.

PCR employed 60 Vbeta and 13 Jbeta primers. Profiled with immunoSEQ multiplex PCR; TCRdb holds only in-frame clones, not every one. The sample has over 200,000 clones, around 89% seen once; the top ten hold 0.9% to 1.1%. This sequence was found in a woman aged 18-29 years in good health and CMV-seronegative. The chain recombines TRBV7-9 with TRBJ1-1; 10 nucleotides match TRBD1. The specimen sequenced was PBMCs. The CDR3 loop reads CASSSSGTGDAAEAFF. CDR3 coding DNA: TGTGCCAGCAGCAGCTCCGGGACAGGGGATGCGGCTGAAGCTTTCTTT.